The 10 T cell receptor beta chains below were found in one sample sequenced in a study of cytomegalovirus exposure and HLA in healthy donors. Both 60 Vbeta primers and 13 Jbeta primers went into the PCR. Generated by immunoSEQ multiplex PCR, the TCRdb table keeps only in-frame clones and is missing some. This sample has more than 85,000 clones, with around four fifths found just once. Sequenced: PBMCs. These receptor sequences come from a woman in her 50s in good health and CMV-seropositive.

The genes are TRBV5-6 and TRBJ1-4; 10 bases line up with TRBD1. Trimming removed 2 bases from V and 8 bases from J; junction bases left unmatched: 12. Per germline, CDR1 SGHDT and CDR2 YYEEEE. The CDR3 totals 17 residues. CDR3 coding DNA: TGTGCCAGCAGCTTCGGGACAGGGGAGGCTTGGGAGGAAAAACTGTTTTTT. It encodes CASSFGTGEAWEEKLFF.

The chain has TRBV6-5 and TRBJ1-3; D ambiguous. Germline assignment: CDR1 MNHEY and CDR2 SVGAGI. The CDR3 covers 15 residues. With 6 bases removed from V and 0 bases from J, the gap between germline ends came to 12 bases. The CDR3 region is CASSPTIPSGNTIYF. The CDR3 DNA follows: TGTGCCAGCAGCCCTACTATACCCTCTGGAAACACCATATATTTT.

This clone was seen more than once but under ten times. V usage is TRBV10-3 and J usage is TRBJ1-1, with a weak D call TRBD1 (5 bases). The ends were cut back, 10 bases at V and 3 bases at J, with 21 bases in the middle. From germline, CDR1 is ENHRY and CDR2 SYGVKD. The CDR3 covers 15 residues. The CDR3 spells CATRRGGDGDTEAFF. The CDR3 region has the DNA TGTGCCACACGCCGGGGGGGGGACGGGGACACTGAAGCTTTCTTT.

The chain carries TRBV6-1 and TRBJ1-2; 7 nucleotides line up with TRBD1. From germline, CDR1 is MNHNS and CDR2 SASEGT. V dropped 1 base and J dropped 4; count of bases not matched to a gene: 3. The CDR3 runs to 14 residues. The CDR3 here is CASSEGQGVYGYTF. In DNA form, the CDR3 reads TGTGCCAGCAGTGAAGGGCAGGGGGTCTATGGCTACACCTTC.

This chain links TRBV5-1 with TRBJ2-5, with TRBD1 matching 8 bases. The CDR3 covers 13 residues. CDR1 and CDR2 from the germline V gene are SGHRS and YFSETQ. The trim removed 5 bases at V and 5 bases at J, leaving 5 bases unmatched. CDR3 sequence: CASRPDREETQYF. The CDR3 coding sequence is TGCGCCAGCAGGCCGGACAGGGAGGAGACCCAGTACTTC. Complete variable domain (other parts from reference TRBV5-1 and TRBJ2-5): KAGVTQTPRYLIKTRGQQVTLSCSPISGHRSVSWYQQTPGQGLQFLFEYFSETQRNKGNFPGRFSGRQFSNSRSEMNVSTLELGDSALYLCASRPDREETQYFGPGTRLLVL.

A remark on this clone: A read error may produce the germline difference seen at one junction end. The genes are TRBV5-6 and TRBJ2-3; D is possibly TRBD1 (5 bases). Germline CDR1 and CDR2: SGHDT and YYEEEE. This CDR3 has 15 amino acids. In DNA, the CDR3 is TGTGCCAGCAGCTTGGGGACAACAGCAGCAGATACGCAGTGTTTT. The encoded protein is CASSLGTTAADTQCF.

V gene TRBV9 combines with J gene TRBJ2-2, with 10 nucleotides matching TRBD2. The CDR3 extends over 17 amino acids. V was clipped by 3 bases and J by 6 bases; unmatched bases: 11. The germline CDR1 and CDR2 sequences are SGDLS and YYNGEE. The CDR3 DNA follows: TGTGCCAGCAGCGCATCCCCACTAGCGGGACTTTCCGGGGAGCTGTTTTTT. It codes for CASSASPLAGLSGELFF.

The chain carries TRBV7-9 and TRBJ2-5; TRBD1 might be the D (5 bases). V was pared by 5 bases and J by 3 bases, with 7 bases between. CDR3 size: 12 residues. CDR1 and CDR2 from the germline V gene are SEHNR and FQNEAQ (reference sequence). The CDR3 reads CASSPGKETQYF. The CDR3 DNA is TGTGCCAGCAGCCCAGGGAAAGAGACCCAGTACTTC. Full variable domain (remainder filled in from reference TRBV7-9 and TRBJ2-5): DTGVSQNPRHKITKRGQNVTFRCDPISEHNRLYWYRQTLGQGPEFLTYFQNEAQLEKSRLLSDRFSAERPKGSFSTLEIQRTEQGDSAMYLCASSPGKETQYFGPGTRLLVL.

The CDR3 region has the DNA TGTGCCAGCAGGTCTAGCGGGAGCACAGATACGCAGTATTTT. Its protein is CASRSSGSTDTQYF. The rearrangement links TRBV7-2 to TRBJ2-3; 8 bases are shared with TRBD2. The CDR3 totals 14 residues. Trimming took 6 bases from V and 0 from J; bases not matched to a gene: 2. CDR1 is SGHTA, CDR2 FQGNSA, per germline.

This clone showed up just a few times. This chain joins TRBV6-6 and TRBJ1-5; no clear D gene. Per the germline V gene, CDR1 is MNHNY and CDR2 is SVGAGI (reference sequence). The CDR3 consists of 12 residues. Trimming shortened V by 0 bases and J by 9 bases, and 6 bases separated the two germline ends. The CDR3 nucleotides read TGTGCCAGCAGTTACTCCCGGAGGCCCCAGCATTTT. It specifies CASSYSRRPQHF.